This T cell receptor beta chain was identified during a study of T cell responses to AZD1222 COVID-19 vaccine. On this clone itself: The antigen remains undetermined.

Some clones are missing from TCRdb's copy, which holds only in-frame ones; the method was immunoSEQ multiplex PCR. The sample has about 130,000 clones; under 95% are singletons. Per germline, CDR1 KGHDR and CDR2 SFDVKD. CDR3 length equals 16 residues. V lost 5 bases to trimming and J lost 0 bases, with 13 bases between them. Regarding the study as a whole: Only five to seven individuals given AZD1222 were seropositive at baseline.

The receptor was derived from an adult who received the AZD1222 COVID-19 vaccine. Sample: peripheral blood, taken 28 days after the second AZD1222 dose. The V and J genes are TRBV24-1 and TRBJ1-3; no clear D. This CDR3 is CATSGADGSSGNTIYF. In DNA, the CDR3 is TGTGCCACCAGTGGCGCGGACGGAAGCTCTGGAAACACCATATATTTT.